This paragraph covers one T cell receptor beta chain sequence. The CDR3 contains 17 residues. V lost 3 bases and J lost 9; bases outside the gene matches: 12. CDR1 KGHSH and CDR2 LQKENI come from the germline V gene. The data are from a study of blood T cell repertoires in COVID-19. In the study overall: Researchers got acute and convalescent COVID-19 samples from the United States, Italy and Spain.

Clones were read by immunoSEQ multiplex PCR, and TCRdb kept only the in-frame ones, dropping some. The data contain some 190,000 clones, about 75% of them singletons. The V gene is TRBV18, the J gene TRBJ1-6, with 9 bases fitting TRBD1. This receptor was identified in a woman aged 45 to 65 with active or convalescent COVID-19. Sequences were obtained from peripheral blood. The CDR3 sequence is CASSPLTGGGVSSPLHF. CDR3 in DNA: TGTGCCAGCTCACCCTTGACAGGGGGAGGCGTGAGTTCACCCCTCCACTTT.